This T cell receptor (beta chain) is from a study of T cell clusters in autoimmune cytopenias. This CDR3 is built from 18 residues. Broader study findings: Primary autoimmune cytopenia patients seemingly lacked the physiological T cell clusters found in healthy donors.

TRB rearrangements were amplified by touch-down multiplex PCR with mixed TRB-A/B primers. TCRdb reanalyzed the multiplex PCR reads and collapses them to one entry per CDR3 protein, without DNA. Across about 12,000 distinct CDR3 sequences, the top ten clones capture more than 2.5% of the sample. Notes on this clonotype: The antigen remains undetermined.

Each sample's input was around 250 ng genomic DNA, 35,000 to 40,000 genome equivalents. The same specimen was also included in a second study, on T cell repertoires in aging, cancer and after chemotherapy.

The clonotype was recovered from a human donor in good health. The rearrangement joins TRBV12-3 or TRBV12-4 to TRBJ2-6; TCRdb's D gene call, TRBD1, goes unchecked for lack of DNA. Sequencing was done on a sample of peripheral blood. CDR3 sequence: CASSYDRGSSSGANVLTF.